This T cell receptor (beta chain) was captured by sequencing in a study of PD-1 blockade in mismatch repair-deficient tumors. In germline, CDR1 is MGHRA, CDR2 YSYEKL. CDR3 length: 14 residues. V lost 3 bases to trimming and J lost 2 bases; unmatched junction nucleotides: 4. TCRdb's table, derived via immunoSEQ multiplex PCR, lists solely in-frame clones and lacks some. The data contain 130,000 or so clones, about 88% of them singletons. Mismatch repair deficiency was confirmed in all patients, by PCR or immunohistochemistry. The V call is TRBV4-1, the J call TRBJ2-7, with TRBD2 matching over 7 bases. This specimen was peripheral blood, taken 44 weeks after starting pembrolizumab. This TCR was sampled from an adult with mismatch repair-deficient cancer. CDR3 nucleotide sequence: TGCGCCAGCAGCCAGATCGGACTAGCCTACGAGCAGTACTTC. Amino acids: CASSQIGLAYEQYF.